The text below deals with one T cell receptor (beta chain). Its antigen is currently not known. One base away there is no much larger clone; base qualities are not given. In the prospective study, participants were about 18 to 100 years old, resided in under 30 geographic areas of the United States, and were enrolled through a virtual design. In the prospective study, participants were assigned to cohorts based on the clinical history participants reported in a screening survey and a study questionnaire. A participant counted as exposed if, within 2 weeks of entering the study, that participant had been in contact with someone who had a PCR-confirmed or clinician-diagnosed COVID-19 case. In the prospective study, whole blood, serum and a nasopharyngeal or oropharyngeal swab were collected from each participant by mobile phlebotomists. Additional blood draws and questionnaires over a 2-month period could optionally be provided by prospective study participants. Prospective study blood samples were shipped either frozen or at room temperature before DNA extraction.

This sample was included in a study of blood T cell repertoires in COVID-19 (TCRdb year 2020). Study-level background: Samples covering the acute and convalescent phases of COVID-19 were provided by collaborators in the United States, Italy and Spain. The prospective study material was composed of cDNA or gDNA derived from T cells, B-cell-depleted T cells, or PBMCs. Subjects who had been exposed to COVID-19, were actively infected with it, or had recovered from it provided the deeply sampled blood TCRbeta repertoires that made up the dataset. The repertoires were released in a freely available public database meant as a resource for research on the immune response to SARS-CoV-2. Samples were obtained from the ongoing ImmuneRACE study (first 160 participants) and from over a thousand subjects provided by 6 global collaborators. The sample metadata nearly always contained a de-identified subject ID, COVID-19 status, age in years and sex. HLA class I and class II types, where available, came from metadata supplied by the sample provider rather than from assay-based typing.

Broader findings and caveats from the paper: The amount of clinical and demographic metadata varied by source and participant and was provided uncurated.

TCRbeta CDR3 regions were amplified from genomic DNA by means of the immunoSEQ Assay, a bias-controlled multiplex PCR. From the authors' description of their analysis: Nucleated cell counts per sample were estimated from amplification of reference gene primers within the assay. To quantify the absolute abundance of each unique TCRbeta CDR3 rearrangement, sequence reads were collapsed and filtered. For each sample, productive Simpson clonality was calculated as the square root of Simpson's diversity index across productive rearrangements. TCRdb stores this immuneACCESS table with in-frame sequences only. Part of the clones is absent; in the studies checked, under half of the shortfall reflects unresolved V genes, and no reason is known for the rest. V, J and clone size are those of that table, while D and trimming were read from the DNA. The sample has roughly 400,000 clones on record, about 88% of them singletons. 1.4% to 1.5% of the sample comes from the top ten.

Sample: PBMCs or T cells enriched from blood (not recorded which). The sequence was obtained from a woman aged 18-30 years who had been exposed to COVID-19.

The CDR3 protein is CASRQGESGANVLTF. The nucleotides are TGTGCCAGCAGACAGGGGGAGTCTGGGGCCAACGTCCTGACTTTC. This chain joins TRBV2 to TRBJ2-6, and TRBD1 matches 8 of the central bases. The CDR3 has 15 amino acids, counting the end cysteine and phenylalanine. The entry retains the CDR3 DNA only, 45 bases that are in frame from base 1. V loses 6 bases at its end and J loses 1 base; junction bases beyond the gene matches: 2. CDR1 is given as SNHLY and CDR2 as FYNNEI, both from the germline V gene.